This TCR beta chain was sequenced for a study of T cell responses to AZD1222 COVID-19 vaccine. Whole-study context: Second-dose timings of about 4 or about 12 weeks were pooled. Study outcomes and limitations: Baseline seropositivity characterized only six or seven AZD1222 recipients. Repertoires were sampled only after the peak T cell response. Reports indicate that nearly half of spike-specific TCRs are directed at unmutated variant regions.

The table came from immunoSEQ multiplex PCR; TCRdb's copy has only in-frame clones and leaves some out. The table lists 130,000 to 150,000 clones, under 95% of them singletons, with around 5% in the top ten. A remark on this clone: Its antigen is unidentified.

Looked up from germline, CDR1 is SGHTA and CDR2 is FQGNSA. The CDR3 contains 16 residues. With V trimmed by 4 bases and J by 4 bases, 9 bases remained unmatched. The chain combines TRBV7-2 with TRBJ2-1, with TRBD2 identical over 8 bases. The specimen comprised peripheral blood, sampled on day 0 of AZD1222 vaccination. This TCR derives from an adult in good health. CDR3 region: CASSSVPGGGYNEQFF. As DNA, the CDR3 is TGTGCCAGCAGCTCAGTTCCCGGGGGGGGATACAATGAGCAGTTCTTC.